This T cell receptor beta chain was identified in a study of T cell responses to AZD1222 COVID-19 vaccine. With V trimmed by 5 bases and J by 3 bases, 8 bases remained unmatched. The CDR3 covers 15 residues. Germline V gives CDR1 SGHTA, CDR2 FQGNSA. This clone occurred once. Its antigen is undetermined. Profiling relied on immunoSEQ multiplex PCR, and the TCRdb table lists in-frame clones only, not all of them. The sample shows around 150,000 clones, around 89% of them seen only once. General observations from the study: Females outnumbered males among donors, who were mostly white British; clonal diversity was possibly underestimated. Spike-specific TCR breadth and depth were elevated following two AZD1222 doses.

Sequences were derived from peripheral blood, sampled on day 0 of MenACWY control vaccination. V and J are TRBV7-2 and TRBJ2-7, with TRBD2 identical over 9 bases. The clonotype comes from an adult in good health. The CDR3 nucleotides read TGTGCCAGCAGCCCAGGGGGAGCGGGAGGCTACGAGCAGTACTTC. It yields the protein CASSPGGAGGYEQYF.